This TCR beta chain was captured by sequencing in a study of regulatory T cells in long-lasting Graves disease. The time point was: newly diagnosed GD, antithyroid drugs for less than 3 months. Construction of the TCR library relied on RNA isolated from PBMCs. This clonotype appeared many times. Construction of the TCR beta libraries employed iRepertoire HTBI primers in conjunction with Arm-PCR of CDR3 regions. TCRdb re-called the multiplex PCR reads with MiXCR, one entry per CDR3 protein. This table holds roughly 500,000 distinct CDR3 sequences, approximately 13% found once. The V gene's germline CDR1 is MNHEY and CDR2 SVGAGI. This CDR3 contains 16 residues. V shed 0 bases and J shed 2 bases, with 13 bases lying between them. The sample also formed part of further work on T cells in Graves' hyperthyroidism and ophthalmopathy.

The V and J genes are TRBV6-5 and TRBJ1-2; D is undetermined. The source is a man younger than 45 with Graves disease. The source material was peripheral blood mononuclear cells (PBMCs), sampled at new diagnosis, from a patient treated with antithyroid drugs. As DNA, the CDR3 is TGTGCCAGCAGTTACTCGAATGCAGGATGGAACTATGGCTACACCTTC. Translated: CASSYSNAGWNYGYTF.